This T cell receptor (beta chain) was sequenced in a study of beta chain features in type 1 diabetes. Study-level information: Over all samples combined, some 110 million sorted cells were examined. Notes on the study in general: Researchers cautioned that cDNA sequencing could over-represent cells with high TCR expression. Shorter TCRB CDR3s, moderately but significantly so, were found in Type 1 diabetes patients in all four CD4+ subsets.

The CDR3 totals 17 residues. The V gene's germline CDR1 is MDHEN and CDR2 SYDVKM. The V segment lost 3 bases and the J segment 0 bases; nucleotides outside the gene matches: 8. Note on this clone: Its antigen is currently unknown.

Expressed TCRB transcripts were sequenced because the isolated RNA had all been reverse transcribed beforehand. TCRdb's table, derived via immunoSEQ multiplex PCR, lists solely in-frame clones and lacks some. The sample has roughly 28,000 clones, approximately 51% seen once. The sequenced material came from Tregs from blood. V is TRBV28 and J is TRBJ2-1, with 7 bases identical to TRBD1. The TCR was taken from a woman aged 18-35 years with type 1 diabetes. CDR3 DNA sequence: TGTGCCAGCAGTTTGGGGGACAGCAAAAGCTCCTACAATGAGCAGTTCTTC. This codes for CASSLGDSKSSYNEQFF.